These 5 T cell receptor beta chains came from one sample sequenced in a study of cytomegalovirus exposure and HLA in healthy donors. With 60 Vbeta and 13 Jbeta primers, the PCR was carried out. Sequencing was performed with immunoSEQ multiplex PCR; in TCRdb, only in-frame clones are kept and a portion is missing. The data show 90,000 to 100,000 clones, 69% seen once. What was sequenced was PBMCs. All receptors derive from a female donor in good health and CMV-seronegative.

The gene calls are TRBV14 and TRBJ2-5, with 8 bases lining up with TRBD1. The CDR3 runs to 14 residues. V shed 2 bases and J 4 bases; nucleotides not matched to a gene: 3. Germline loops: CDR1 SGHDN, CDR2 FVKESK. CDR3 loop: CASSQTGTGETQYF. Here the CDR3 DNA reads TGTGCCAGCAGCCAAACCGGGACAGGAGAGACCCAGTACTTC.

This clone was found many times. This chain joins TRBV5-1 and TRBJ2-7; perhaps TRBD2 as D (6 bases). Trimming stripped 5 bases from V and 0 bases from J, with 12 bases between. This CDR3 spans 14 amino acids. CDR1 is SGHRS, CDR2 YFSETQ, per germline. CDR3 in amino acids: CASRFSGTSYEQYF. DNA of the CDR3: TGCGCCAGCAGGTTTAGCGGTACCTCCTACGAGCAGTACTTC.

The chain is built from TRBV6-1 and TRBJ1-2; tentatively, D is TRBD1 (5 bases). CDR3 length: 15 amino acids. V shed 1 base and J shed 1 base, with 10 bases lying between them. The germline V gene has CDR1 MNHNS and CDR2 SASEGT. The chain's CDR3 is CASSEGPGLNYGYTF. The CDR3 DNA is TGTGCCAGCAGTGAAGGTCCGGGACTTAACTATGGCTACACCTTC.

This clone was detected only a few times. The V call is TRBV28, the J call TRBJ1-2; the D is unclear. The V gene's germline CDR1 is MDHEN and CDR2 SYDVKM. V lost 6 bases and J lost 0, with 11 bases in between. The length of the CDR3 is 14 residues. The CDR3 reads CASSYNRANYGYTF. CDR3 sequence (DNA): TGTGCCAGCAGCTATAACAGAGCTAACTATGGCTACACCTTC.

The gene calls are TRBV2 and TRBJ1-1; D is uncertain. V was cut by 6 bases and J by 6 bases, with 14 bases left in between. Per germline, CDR1 SNHLY and CDR2 FYNNEI. This CDR3 region has 13 residues. The chain's CDR3 is CASSNYMRPEAFF. The CDR3 DNA reads TGTGCCAGCAGCAACTACATGAGGCCTGAAGCTTTCTTT.